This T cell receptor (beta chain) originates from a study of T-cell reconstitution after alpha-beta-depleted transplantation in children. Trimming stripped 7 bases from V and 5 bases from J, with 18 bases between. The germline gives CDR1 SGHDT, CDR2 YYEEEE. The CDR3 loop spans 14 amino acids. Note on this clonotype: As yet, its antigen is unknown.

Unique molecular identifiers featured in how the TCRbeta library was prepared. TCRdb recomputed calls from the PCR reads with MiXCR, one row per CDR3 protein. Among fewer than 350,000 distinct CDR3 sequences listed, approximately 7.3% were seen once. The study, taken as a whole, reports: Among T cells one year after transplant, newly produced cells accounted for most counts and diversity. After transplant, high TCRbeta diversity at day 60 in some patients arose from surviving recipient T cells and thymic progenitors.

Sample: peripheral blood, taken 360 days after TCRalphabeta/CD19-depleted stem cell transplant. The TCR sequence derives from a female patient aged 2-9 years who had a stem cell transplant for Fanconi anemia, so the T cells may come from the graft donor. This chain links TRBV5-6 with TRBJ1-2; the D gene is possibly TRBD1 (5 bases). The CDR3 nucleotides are TGTGCCAGCGGCCCCCCGGGACGGAAATATGGCTACACCTTC. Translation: CASGPPGRKYGYTF. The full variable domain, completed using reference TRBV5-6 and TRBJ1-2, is DAGVTQSPTHLIKTRGQQVTLRCSPKSGHDTVSWYQQALGQGPQFIFQYYEEEERQRGNFPDRFSGHQFPNYSSELNVNALLLGDSALYLCASGPPGRKYGYTFGSGTRLTVV.